This is a list of T cell receptor beta chains from one sample in a study of cytomegalovirus exposure and HLA in healthy donors. Generated by immunoSEQ multiplex PCR, the TCRdb table keeps only in-frame clones and is missing some. The data contain about 180,000 clones, around 80% of them singletons. The sequencing sample was made of PBMCs. The receptors derive from a woman between 40 and 55 years old in good health and CMV-seronegative. CDR3s include the opening cysteine and the closing phenylalanine or tryptophan. The order of the fields is clone size, V gene, D gene, J gene, CDR3 DNA, CDR3 protein. The D gene is left open where the match is weak. Clone sizes are given selectively: once, few, many, or a class where the clone is expanded.

once	TRBV11-2	-	TRBJ2-1	TGTGCCAGCAGCTTAGATGGGGACTCCATCGAAGGGCAGTTCTTC	CASSLDGDSIEGQFF
-	TRBV29-1	TRBD1	TRBJ2-7	TGCAGCGTTGACCTAGGGACAGGATTCTACGAGCAGTACTTC	CSVDLGTGFYEQYF
-	TRBV7-9	TRBD2	TRBJ2-1	TGTGCCAGCAGCCCCAGGACTAGCGGTTACAATGAGCAGTTCTTC	CASSPRTSGYNEQFF
few	TRBV5-1	-	TRBJ2-2	TGCGCCAGCAGCTTGGAAGGGGAATACACCGGGGAGCTGTTTTTT	CASSLEGEYTGELFF
-	TRBV6-1	TRBD1	TRBJ2-5	TGTGCCAGCAGCCCAAGACAGGGAAGGTGGGAGACCCAGTACTTC	CASSPRQGRWETQYF
many	TRBV4-2	TRBD1	TRBJ1-4	TGTGCCAGCAGCCAAGCGCAGGGGGATGATGAAAAACTGTTTTTT	CASSQAQGDDEKLFF
-	TRBV14	TRBD1	TRBJ2-5	TGTGCCAGCAGCCAAGATCTTGGGACAGGGCAGGAGACCCAGTACTTC	CASSQDLGTGQETQYF
-	TRBV21-1	-	TRBJ2-7	TGTGCCAGCACCCAATCTACAGGCCTTGGTTTGGAGCAGTACTTC	CASTQSTGLGLEQYF
-	TRBV2	-	TRBJ1-5	TGTGCCAGCAAAGATCCGGGAAATAGCAATCAGCCCCAGCATTTT	CASKDPGNSNQPQHF
-	TRBV30	-	TRBJ1-4	TGTGCCTGGAGTCAAGGCTCGGAGGCGGAAAAACTGTTTTTT	CAWSQGSEAEKLFF
-	TRBV28	-	TRBJ2-6	TGTGCCAGCAGTTTCCAGGGAACCTCTGGGGCCAACGTCCTGACTTTC	CASSFQGTSGANVLTF
-	TRBV6-1	TRBD2	TRBJ2-5	TGTGCCAGCAGTGTCAGAGCGGGGGGGCTTTCCACCCTCCAAGAGACCCAGTACTTC	CASSVRAGGLSTLQETQYF
-	TRBV5-4	TRBD1	TRBJ1-2	TGTGCCAGCAGCGAGTCGGACAGGGGGCCCTATGGCTACACCTTC	CASSESDRGPYGYTF
few	TRBV5-6	TRBD1	TRBJ2-7	TGTGCCAGCAGCTTGGAAAATGACAGGGAGACCTACGAGCAGTACTTC	CASSLENDRETYEQYF
-	TRBV28	-	TRBJ2-3	TGTGCCAGCGTACCCACTTATTACACAGATACGCAGTATTTT	CASVPTYYTDTQYF
-	TRBV6-5	-	TRBJ1-1	TGTGCCAGCAGTTACTTAACAGGGCCAGCTTTCTTT	CASSYLTGPAFF
-	TRBV6-1	TRBD1	TRBJ1-2	TGTGCCAGCAGTTTTTTACAGGGGGCGCGGGGCTACACCTTC	CASSFLQGARGYTF
-	TRBV5-5	TRBD2	TRBJ2-5	TGTGCCAGCAGCTTAGCTTCACGACTAGCGGGGGTGGGGGATGAGACCCAGTACTTC	CASSLASRLAGVGDETQYF
few	TRBV4-1	TRBD1	TRBJ1-4	TGCGCCAGCAGCCACTTCAGGGGGTTTAATGAAAAACTGTTTTTT	CASSHFRGFNEKLFF
few	TRBV5-1	-	TRBJ2-4	TGCGCCAGCAGCCTGGGTGTAGGGGACAAAAACATTCAGTACTTC	CASSLGVGDKNIQYF
-	TRBV4-1	-	TRBJ2-7	TGCGCCAGCAGCCAAGAAGAGGGGACACCTTCCTACGAGCAGTACTTC	CASSQEEGTPSYEQYF
-	TRBV14	-	TRBJ1-2	TGTGCCAGCAGCCATGTGGGGAGGACTAACTATGGCTACACCTTC	CASSHVGRTNYGYTF
-	TRBV4-1	-	TRBJ1-5	TGCGCCAGCAGCCGACAGATTAGTACTCAGCCCCAGCATTTT	CASSRQISTQPQHF
-	TRBV15	-	TRBJ1-2	TGTGCCACCAGCAGAGATTCCCGTGGCTACACCTTC	CATSRDSRGYTF
-	TRBV27	TRBD1	TRBJ2-3	TGTGCCAGCAGTTCCCAGACAGGGCACACAGATACGCAGTATTTT	CASSSQTGHTDTQYF
-	TRBV20-1	-	TRBJ2-7	TGCAGTGCTACAGGGTACTACGAGCAGTACTTC	CSATGYYEQYF
-	TRBV9	-	TRBJ2-7	TGTGCCAGCAGCGGTGGGGGCTTAAGCTCCTACGAGCAGTACTTC	CASSGGGLSSYEQYF
-	TRBV28	-	TRBJ1-2	TGTGCCAGCTCCCGAGGGGGAGCGGACTATGGCTACACCTTC	CASSRGGADYGYTF
-	TRBV28	TRBD2	TRBJ2-1	TGTGCCAGCACCCATAGCGGGAGGGAGGAGTCCTACAATGAGCTGTTCTTC	CASTHSGREESYNELFF
-	TRBV29-1	-	TRBJ2-1	TGCAGCGTCCACAGTTACAATGAGCAGTTCTTC	CSVHSYNEQFF
-	TRBV11-2	-	TRBJ2-7	TGTGCCAGCAGCTTACTCCGGACAGTCGCCTACGAGCAGTACTTC	CASSLLRTVAYEQYF
-	TRBV5-1	TRBD2	TRBJ2-1	TGCGCCAGCAGCGCGGGACTAGCGGGAGGACAGGAGCAGTTCTTC	CASSAGLAGGQEQFF
-	TRBV11-2	TRBD2	TRBJ2-1	TGTGCCAGCAGCTTAGATCGTAGAGCGGGGGGGGCTCATGAGCAGTTCTTC	CASSLDRRAGGAHEQFF
few	TRBV30	-	TRBJ2-1	TGTGCCTTCCGGGACTTTTTCCGAAACAATGAGCAGTTCTTC	CAFRDFFRNNEQFF
-	TRBV13	-	TRBJ2-7	TGTGCCAGCAGCCCCGTGGCGGGTACTCCCTACGAGCAGTACTTC	CASSPVAGTPYEQYF
-	TRBV5-1	TRBD2	TRBJ2-5	TGCGCCAGCAGCCCGGGACTAAGAGAGGAGCAGTACTTC	CASSPGLREEQYF
-	TRBV5-1	TRBD1	TRBJ1-2	TGCGCCAGCAGCTTGGACAGGGGGCCGGATAACTATGGCCACACCTTC	CASSLDRGPDNYGHTF
-	TRBV30	-	TRBJ2-3	TGTGCCTGGAAACCAACCCCGGAGGCGCAGTATTTT	CAWKPTPEAQYF
-	TRBV7-2	TRBD1	TRBJ2-7	TGTGCCAGCAGCTTAGTGGGGGCCCAGGGGGCCGAGCAGTACTTC	CASSLVGAQGAEQYF
-	TRBV6-6	TRBD1	TRBJ2-7	TGTGCCAGCAGTAAACCAGGACAGGGTACCTACGAGCAGTACTTC	CASSKPGQGTYEQYF
-	TRBV28	-	TRBJ1-6	TGTGCCAGCAGTTTTAGGTTCGGGAGGGATAAGGGTTCACCCCTCCACTTT	CASSFRFGRDKGSPLHF
-	TRBV28	-	TRBJ1-5	TGTGCCAGCACCTTAGGGAGGCGGCGAGGGCAGCCCCAGCATTTT	CASTLGRRRGQPQHF
-	TRBV19	-	TRBJ2-7	TGTGCCAGTAGTATAGGACTGTACTACGAGCAGTACTTC	CASSIGLYYEQYF
-	TRBV5-6	TRBD2	TRBJ2-7	TGTGCCAGCAGCTTGGGCCTAGCGGAGATCCCCTACGAGCAGTACTTC	CASSLGLAEIPYEQYF
-	TRBV6-5	TRBD1	TRBJ1-1	TGTGCCAGCAGTTACTCCTCGGGACAGTCTCGGAATGAAGCTTTCTTT	CASSYSSGQSRNEAFF
-	TRBV7-9	-	TRBJ1-3	TGTGCCAGCAGCTTCCCCCAGGGAAACACCATATATTTT	CASSFPQGNTIYF
once	TRBV15	-	TRBJ2-7	TGTGCCACCAGCAAGGGGCGGGATTCCTACGAGCAGTACTTC	CATSKGRDSYEQYF
-	TRBV29-1	-	TRBJ2-1	TGCAGCGTTGAGGGCCCCCAATCGAGTTCCTACAATGAGCAGTTCTTC	CSVEGPQSSSYNEQFF
-	TRBV30	TRBD1	TRBJ1-1	TGTGCCTGGAGTGAATCCAGGGGGTGGGCTGAAGCTTTCTTT	CAWSESRGWAEAFF
few	TRBV13	-	TRBJ2-7	TGTGCCAGCAGCTCAAGGGGCCCCCCCTACGAGCAGTACTTC	CASSSRGPPYEQYF
-	TRBV5-4	-	TRBJ1-6	TGTGCCAGCAGCTTGGGCAGCTCCTATAATTCACCCCTCCACTTT	CASSLGSSYNSPLHF
-	TRBV4-2	TRBD2	TRBJ2-2	TGTGCCAGCAGCCAAGATCCCCTAGCGGGCAACACCGGGGAGCTGTTTTTT	CASSQDPLAGNTGELFF